The present entry profiles one TCR beta chain with its context. As yet, its antigen is unknown. Germline loops: CDR1 SGHRS, CDR2 YFSETQ. The CDR3 covers 15 residues. Trimming took 0 bases from V and 0 from J, leaving 10 bases between them. This entry belongs to a study of shared clonotypes between healthy human individuals. Regarding the study as a whole: What limited the represented genetic and exposure-history diversity was the small number of donors. A handful of donors showed sharing of roughly 5% of naive CD4 clonotypes. Large depth notwithstanding, sorted-subset sequencing proved incomplete by rarefaction.

The data were produced by immunoSEQ multiplex PCR, yet TCRdb's version contains in-frame clones alone and is incomplete. The data contain roughly 700,000 clones, around two thirds of them singletons. The source is a woman aged 25 to 39 in good health. The gene calls are TRBV5-1 and TRBJ2-7; tentative D call: TRBD1 (5 bases). The sequencing sample was made of memory CD4+ T cells sorted from blood. The sample's subset: CD45RA-negative fraction. For the CDR3, the DNA is TGCGCCAGCAGCTTGGATGGGGCCTCCTCCTACGAGCAGTACTTC. It translates to CASSLDGASSYEQYF. The whole variable domain, remainder taken from reference TRBV5-1 and TRBJ2-7, is KAGVTQTPRYLIKTRGQQVTLSCSPISGHRSVSWYQQTPGQGLQFLFEYFSETQRNKGNFPGRFSGRQFSNSRSEMNVSTLELGDSALYLCASSLDGASSYEQYFGPGTRLTVT.